This record looks at one T cell receptor beta chain sequence and its context. Germline loops: CDR1 LGHDT, CDR2 YNNKEL (reference sequence). V gave up 3 bases and J gave up 4 bases; unmatched junction bases: 11. The CDR3 consists of 17 residues. Here immunoSEQ multiplex PCR was the method, and the copy in TCRdb shows in-frame clones only, minus some. Of 35,000 or so clones listed, 70% to 90% are singletons. This sample was included in a study of blood T cell repertoires in COVID-19. Study overall: COVID-19 samples, acute and convalescent, were from the United States, Italy and Spain. PBMCs, B-cell-depleted T cells, or T cells provided the cDNA or gDNA that made up the material.

The chain uses TRBV3-1 (or the pseudogene TRBV3-2) and TRBJ2-3; 9 bases agree with TRBD1. The material sequenced was peripheral blood. The receptor comes from a man aged 65 to 85 with acute or convalescent COVID-19. In DNA form, the CDR3 reads TGTGCCAGCAGCCATGGTACCGGGACAGGGTGGTCAGATACGCAGTATTTT. Amino acids: CASSHGTGTGWSDTQYF.